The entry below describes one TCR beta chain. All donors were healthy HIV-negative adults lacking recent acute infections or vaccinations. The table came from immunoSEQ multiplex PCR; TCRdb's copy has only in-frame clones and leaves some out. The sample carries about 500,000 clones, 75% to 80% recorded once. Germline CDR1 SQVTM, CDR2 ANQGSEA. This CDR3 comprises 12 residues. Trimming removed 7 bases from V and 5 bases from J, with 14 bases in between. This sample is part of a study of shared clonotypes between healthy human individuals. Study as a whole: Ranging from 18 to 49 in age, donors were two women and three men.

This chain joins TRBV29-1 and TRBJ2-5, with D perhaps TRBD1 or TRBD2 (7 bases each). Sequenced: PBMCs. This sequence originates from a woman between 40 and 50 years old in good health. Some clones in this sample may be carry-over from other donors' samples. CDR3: CSGRQGGETQYF. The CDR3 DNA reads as TGCAGCGGGCGACAGGGAGGGGAGACCCAGTACTTC.